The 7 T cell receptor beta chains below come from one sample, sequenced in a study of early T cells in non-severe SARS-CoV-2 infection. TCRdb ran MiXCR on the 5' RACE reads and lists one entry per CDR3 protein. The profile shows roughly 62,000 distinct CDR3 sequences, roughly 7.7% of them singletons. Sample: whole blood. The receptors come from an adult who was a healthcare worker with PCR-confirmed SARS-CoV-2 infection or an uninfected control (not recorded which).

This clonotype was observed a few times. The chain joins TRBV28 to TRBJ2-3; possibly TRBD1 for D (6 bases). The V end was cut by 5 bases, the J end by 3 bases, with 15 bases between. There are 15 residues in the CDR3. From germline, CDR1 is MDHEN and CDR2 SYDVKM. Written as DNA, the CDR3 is TGTGCCAGCAGTGTCCGGGGCAGGGGAACAGATACGCAGTATTTT. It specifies CASSVRGRGTDTQYF. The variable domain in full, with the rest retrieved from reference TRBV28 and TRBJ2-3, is DVKVTQSSRYLVKRTGEKVFLECVQDMDHENMFWYRQDPGLGLRLIYFSYDVKMKEKGDIPEGYSVSREKKERFSLILESASTNQTSMYLCASSVRGRGTDTQYFGPGTRLTVL.

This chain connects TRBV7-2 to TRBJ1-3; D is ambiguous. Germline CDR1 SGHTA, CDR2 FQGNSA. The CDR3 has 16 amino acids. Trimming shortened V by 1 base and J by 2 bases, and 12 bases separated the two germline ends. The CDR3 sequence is CASSLVRVGPGNTIYF. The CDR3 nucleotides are TGTGCCAGCAGCTTAGTAAGGGTAGGGCCTGGAAACACCATATATTTT.

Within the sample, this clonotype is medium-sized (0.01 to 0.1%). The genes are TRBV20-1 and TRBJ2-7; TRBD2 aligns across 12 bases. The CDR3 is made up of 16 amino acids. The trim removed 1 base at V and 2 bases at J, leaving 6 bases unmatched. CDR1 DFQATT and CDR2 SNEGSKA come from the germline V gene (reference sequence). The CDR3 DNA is TGCAGTGCTAGAGGGCTAGCGGGAGGGCACCCCTACGAGCAGTACTTC. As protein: CSARGLAGGHPYEQYF.

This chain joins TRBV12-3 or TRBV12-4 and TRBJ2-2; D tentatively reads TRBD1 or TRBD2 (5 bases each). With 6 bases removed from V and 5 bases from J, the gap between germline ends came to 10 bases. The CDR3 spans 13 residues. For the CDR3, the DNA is TGTGCCAGCAGCACGTGGGGGACCGGGGAGCTGTTTTTT. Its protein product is CASSTWGTGELFF.

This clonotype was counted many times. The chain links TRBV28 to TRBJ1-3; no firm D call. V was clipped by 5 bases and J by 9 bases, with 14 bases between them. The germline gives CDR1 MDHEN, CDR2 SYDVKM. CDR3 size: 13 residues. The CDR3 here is CASSPIGTRTIYF. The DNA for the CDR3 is TGTGCCAGCAGTCCTATAGGCACTCGCACCATATATTTT. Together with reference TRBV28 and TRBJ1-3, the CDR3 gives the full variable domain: DVKVTQSSRYLVKRTGEKVFLECVQDMDHENMFWYRQDPGLGLRLIYFSYDVKMKEKGDIPEGYSVSREKKERFSLILESASTNQTSMYLCASSPIGTRTIYFGEGSWLTVV.

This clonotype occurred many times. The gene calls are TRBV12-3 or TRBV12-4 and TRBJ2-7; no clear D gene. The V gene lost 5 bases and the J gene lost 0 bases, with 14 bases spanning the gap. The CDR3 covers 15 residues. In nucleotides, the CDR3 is TGTGCCAGCAGTCCCCGTCCCTATGACTCCTACGAGCAGTACTTC. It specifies CASSPRPYDSYEQYF.

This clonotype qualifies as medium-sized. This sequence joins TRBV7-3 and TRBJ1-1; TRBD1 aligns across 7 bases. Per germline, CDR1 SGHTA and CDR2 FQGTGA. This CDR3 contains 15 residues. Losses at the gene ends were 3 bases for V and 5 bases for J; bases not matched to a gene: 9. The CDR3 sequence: CASSLARGAGTEAFF. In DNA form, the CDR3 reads TGTGCCAGCAGCTTGGCCAGGGGGGCTGGGACTGAAGCTTTCTTT. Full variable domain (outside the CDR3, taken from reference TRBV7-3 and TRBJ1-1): GAGVSQTPSNKVTEKGKYVELRCDPISGHTALYWYRQSLGQGPEFLIYFQGTGAADDSGLPNDRFFAVRPEGSVSTLKIQRTERGDSAVYLCASSLARGAGTEAFFGQGTRLTVV.